The 28 T cell receptor beta chains below were found in one sample sequenced in a study of blood T cell repertoires in COVID-19. Produced via immunoSEQ multiplex PCR; TCRdb's table is partial and in-frame only. Of approximately 140,000 clones in the sample, 70% to 90% were seen once. The material sequenced was peripheral blood. These receptors came from a man aged 70-80 years with acute or convalescent COVID-19.

The genes are TRBV3-1 (or the pseudogene TRBV3-2) and TRBJ2-3; TRBD2 aligns across 11 bases. This CDR3 spans 14 amino acids. The ends lost 7 bases at V and 4 bases at J; junction bases unmatched: 4. Germline V gene data show CDR1 as LGHDT and CDR2 as YNNKEL (reference sequence). Written as DNA, the CDR3 is TGTGCCAGCAAAGATAGCGGGAGGGCAGATACGCAGTATTTT. Translated, it gives CASKDSGRADTQYF.

The rearrangement joins TRBV4-1 to TRBJ1-5; possibly TRBD1 for D (5 bases). Trimming removed 4 bases at V and 5 bases at J, with 15 bases between. Germline V gives CDR1 MGHRA, CDR2 YSYEKL. The CDR3 contains 15 residues. The CDR3 DNA follows: TGCGCCAGCAGCCGAAGGATAGGGGAAGATCAGCCCCAGCATTTT. It yields the protein CASSRRIGEDQPQHF.

The V and J genes are TRBV24-1 and TRBJ2-1, with 9 bases fitting TRBD2. After removal of 2 bases from V and 10 bases from J, the junction contained 5 bases not matched to a gene. Germline V lookup: CDR1 KGHDR, CDR2 SFDVKD. The CDR3 length is 14 residues. The DNA for the CDR3 is TGTGCCACCAGTGATTGGGCGCTAGCGGGGGAGCAGTTCTTC. Residues: CATSDWALAGEQFF.

V usage is TRBV4-1 and J usage is TRBJ2-5, with TRBD2 matching 12 bases. J lost 6 bases, V lost 1 base, and 12 bases had no gene match. This CDR3 contains 18 residues. From germline, CDR1 is MGHRA and CDR2 YSYEKL. This CDR3 reads CASSQVFPGLAGFQTQYF. DNA for the CDR3: TGCGCCAGCAGCCAAGTGTTCCCCGGACTAGCGGGATTCCAGACCCAGTACTTC.

V usage is TRBV18 and J usage is TRBJ1-5, with 8 bases matching TRBD1. This CDR3 spans 16 amino acids. Germline V CDR1 and CDR2: KGHSH, LQKENI. V gave up 2 bases and J gave up 3 bases; unmatched junction bases: 6. CDR3 sequence (DNA): TGTGCCAGCTCACCAGGGGACAGGAACGACAATCAGCCCCAGCATTTT. This encodes CASSPGDRNDNQPQHF.

The chain combines TRBV7-3 with TRBJ2-2; D might be TRBD1 (6 bases). Germline V gene sequence: CDR1 SGHTA, CDR2 FQGTGA. V lost 5 bases and J 1 base, leaving 11 bases between the germline ends. The CDR3 loop spans 15 amino acids. The CDR3 DNA reads TGTGCCAGCAGCAAAGAACAGGGGAACACCGGGGAGCTGTTTTTT. This codes for CASSKEQGNTGELFF.

CDR3 in amino acids: CASWASRRKNIQYF. CDR3 nucleotides: TGTGCCAGTTGGGCTTCCCGGAGGAAAAACATTCAGTACTTC. V gene TRBV28 combines with J gene TRBJ2-4, with TRBD2 as a possible D gene (5 bases). The germline V gene encodes CDR1 MDHEN and CDR2 SYDVKM. The V and J ends lost 9 bases and 4 bases respectively, with 16 bases between them. CDR3 length equals 14 residues.

The chain couples TRBV7-2 to TRBJ2-5; 12 bases line up with TRBD2. The CDR3 runs to 17 residues. Per germline, CDR1 SGHTA and CDR2 FQGNSA. J lost 1 base, V lost 1 base, and 4 bases had no gene match. The CDR3 DNA is TGTGCCAGCAGCTTAGGACTAGCGGGGGTCTCCCAAGAGACCCAGTACTTC. It encodes CASSLGLAGVSQETQYF.

The chain couples TRBV27 to TRBJ2-5, with 8 bases that match TRBD1. Germline CDR1 reads MNHEY; CDR2 reads SMNVEV (reference sequence). The CDR3 covers 16 residues. Trimming took 5 bases from V and 6 from J; bases not matched to a gene: 14. The CDR3 loop reads CASSGYGQGWGQTQYF. The CDR3 region has the DNA TGTGCCAGCAGTGGGTATGGACAGGGTTGGGGACAGACCCAGTACTTC.

The gene calls are TRBV9 and TRBJ2-1; 8 bases are shared with TRBD2. The germline gives CDR1 SGDLS, CDR2 YYNGEE. The CDR3 is 15 amino acids. V lost 0 bases and J lost 5; bases outside the gene matches: 4. The DNA for the CDR3 is TGTGCCAGCAGCGTAGCGAATAGCGGGAACAATGAGCAGTTCTTC. This encodes CASSVANSGNNEQFF.

Worth noting for this clone: The same CDR3 can be traced to other DNA sequences in this sample. V and J are TRBV7-2 and TRBJ2-7; TRBD1 agrees at 10 bases. Losses at the gene ends were 0 bases for V and 3 bases for J; bases not matched to a gene: 2. Germline CDR1 SGHTA, CDR2 FQGNSA. The CDR3 loop spans 15 amino acids. CDR3 protein: CASSLAGTGDYEQYF. CDR3 in DNA: TGTGCCAGCAGCTTAGCGGGGACAGGGGACTACGAGCAGTACTTC. The full variable domain, rest sourced from reference TRBV7-2 and TRBJ2-7, is GAGVSQSPSNKVTEKGKDVELRCDPISGHTALYWYRQSLGQGLEFLIYFQGNSAPDKSGLPSDRFSAERTGGSVSTLTIQRTQQEDSAVYLCASSLAGTGDYEQYFGPGTRLTVT.

The rearrangement links TRBV18 to TRBJ2-1; TRBD1 is a possible D gene (6 bases). Trimming removed 2 bases from V and 5 bases from J, with 19 bases in between. Per the germline V gene, CDR1 is KGHSH and CDR2 is LQKENI. This CDR3 region has 17 residues. Here the CDR3 reads CASSPRERAWGHNEQFF. The CDR3, as DNA: TGTGCCAGCTCACCAAGGGAGAGGGCGTGGGGGCACAATGAGCAGTTCTTC. The whole variable domain, filled in from reference TRBV18 and TRBJ2-1, reads NAGVMQNPRHLVRRRGQEARLRCSPMKGHSHVYWYRQLPEEGLKFMVYLQKENIIDESGMPKERFSAEFPKEGPSILRIQQVVRGDSAAYFCASSPRERAWGHNEQFFGPGTRLTVL.

A single count supports this clone. V usage is TRBV19 and J usage is TRBJ1-2, with 8 bases matching TRBD1. This CDR3 spans 14 amino acids. The germline CDR1 and CDR2 sequences are LNHDA and SQIVND (reference sequence). After removal of 6 bases from V and 8 bases from J, the junction contained 11 bases not matched to a gene. The CDR3 here is CASSQDREFGGYTF. For the CDR3, the DNA is TGTGCCAGTAGCCAGGACAGGGAGTTTGGAGGCTACACCTTC. The full variable domain, rest sourced from reference TRBV19 and TRBJ1-2, is DGGITQSPKYLFRKEGQNVTLSCEQNLNHDAMYWYRQDPGQGLRLIYYSQIVNDFQKGDIAEGYSVSREKKESFPLTVTSAQKNPTAFYLCASSQDREFGGYTFGSGTRLTVV.

The CDR3 DNA follows: TGTGCCAGCAGCCAGCAGCGGGAGGGGAATGAGCAGTTCTTC. This gives the protein CASSQQREGNEQFF. The chain recombines TRBV3-1 (or the pseudogene TRBV3-2) with TRBJ2-1; the match to TRBD2 covers 10 bases. Trimming removed 3 bases from V and 7 bases from J; junction bases left unmatched: 3. The CDR3 sequence is 14 residues long. Germline lookup yields CDR1 LGHDT and CDR2 YNNKEL (reference sequence).

The CDR3 reads CASSLTAYEQYF. Here the CDR3 DNA reads TGTGCCAGCAGCTTAACAGCCTACGAGCAGTACTTC. The rearrangement links TRBV5-6 to TRBJ2-7, with no clear D. This CDR3 spans 12 amino acids. The germline V gene has CDR1 SGHDT and CDR2 YYEEEE. V shed 2 bases and J shed 2 bases, with 5 bases lying between them.

This chain uses TRBV4-1 with TRBJ2-3, with D perhaps matching TRBD1 (5 bases). Germline V CDR1 and CDR2: MGHRA, YSYEKL. Between the trimmed V and J ends, which lost 1 base and 3 bases, there was a span of 8 bases. The CDR3 length is 14 residues. The CDR3 DNA sequence: TGCGCCAGCAGCCAAGGAAGGGGAACAGATACGCAGTATTTT. It translates to CASSQGRGTDTQYF.

In DNA, the CDR3 is TGTGCCAGCAGCCCGACTAGCGGGAGAGGTGGTGCAGAGACCCAGTACTTC. Translation: CASSPTSGRGGAETQYF. The chain is built from TRBV7-9 and TRBJ2-5; TRBD2 agrees at 12 bases. From germline, CDR1 is SEHNR and CDR2 FQNEAQ (reference sequence). The CDR3 totals 17 residues. J gave up 4 bases and V 5 bases, and 11 bases lay outside the gene matches.

In this sample, this clone turned up once. This chain links TRBV9 with TRBJ1-2; TRBD1 is a possible D gene (5 bases). Germline V lookup: CDR1 SGDLS, CDR2 YYNGEE. The CDR3 is 15 residues long. The V and J ends lost 4 bases and 4 bases respectively, with 17 bases between them. CDR3 sequence reads: CASSSRSGGSYGYTF. CDR3 coding DNA: TGTGCCAGCAGCTCACGAAGTGGGGGGAGCTATGGCTACACCTTC.

This clone was counted a few times. This chain joins TRBV6-1 and TRBJ2-7, with a possible D match to TRBD2 (5 bases). The CDR3 is 13 residues long. V was cut by 1 base and J by 6 bases, with 10 bases left in between. Germline assignment: CDR1 MNHNS and CDR2 SASEGT. CDR3: CASSEGGPLEQYF. DNA for the CDR3: TGTGCCAGCAGTGAAGGAGGGCCCCTCGAGCAGTACTTC.

This clone was seen once. The gene calls are TRBV28 and TRBJ2-4; 13 positions match TRBD2. This CDR3 is built from 18 residues. V gave up 6 bases and J gave up 4 bases; unmatched junction bases: 12. CDR1 and CDR2 from the germline V gene are MDHEN and SYDVKM. CDR3 residues: CASSPAGTSGKGKNIQYF. CDR3 bases: TGTGCCAGCAGCCCTGCCGGGACTAGCGGGAAAGGAAAAAACATTCAGTACTTC.

This clone was seen only once. This chain connects TRBV7-2 to TRBJ1-1; D gene unclear. Per the germline V gene, CDR1 is SGHTA and CDR2 is FQGNSA. V gave up 3 bases and J gave up 1 base, with 6 bases separating them. This CDR3 is 13 amino acids long. The CDR3 loop is CASSLTRNTEAFF. The CDR3 nucleotides read TGTGCCAGCAGCTTGACAAGGAACACTGAAGCTTTCTTT.

The CDR3 loop reads CASSNGQGSEQFF. The CDR3 region has the DNA TGTGCCAGCAGCAACGGACAGGGCAGTGAGCAGTTCTTC. The genes are TRBV2 and TRBJ2-1, with TRBD1 identical over 8 bases. Germline V gene data show CDR1 as SNHLY and CDR2 as FYNNEI. CDR3 length equals 13 residues. The trim removed 6 bases at V and 9 bases at J, leaving 7 bases unmatched.

The chain is built from TRBV14 and TRBJ2-5; 8 nucleotides agree with TRBD1. Germline V CDR1 and CDR2: SGHDN, FVKESK. The CDR3 spans 15 residues. V shed 6 bases and J 7 bases; nucleotides not matched to a gene: 13. CDR3 coding DNA: TGTGCCAGCAGTCAAATCACAGGGGGAGAAGCGACCCAGTACTTC. The encoded protein is CASSQITGGEATQYF. The full variable domain, completed using reference TRBV14 and TRBJ2-5, is EAGVTQFPSHSVIEKGQTVTLRCDPISGHDNLYWYRRVMGKEIKFLLHFVKESKQDESGMPNNRFLAERTGGTYSTLKVQPAELEDSGVYFCASSQITGGEATQYFGPGTRLLVL.

Worth noting for this clone: One junction end disagrees with the germline gene, perhaps due to a read error. CDR3 amino acids: CASSLQGATDTQYF. For the CDR3, the DNA is TGTGCTAGCAGCTTACAGGGGGCAACAGATACGCAGTATTTT. The chain combines TRBV7-7 with TRBJ2-3; TRBD1 matches 9 bases. This CDR3 spans 14 amino acids. Germline V CDR1 and CDR2: SSHAT, FNYEAQ (reference sequence).

V is TRBV9 and J is TRBJ2-7, with TRBD2 matching 12 bases. The CDR3 loop spans 17 amino acids. After removal of 4 bases from V and 2 bases from J, the junction contained 10 bases not matched to a gene. Germline CDR1 SGDLS, CDR2 YYNGEE. CDR3 coding DNA: TGTGCCAGCAGCACCGGACTAGCGGGAATATCCCCCTACGAGCAGTACTTC. Its translation is CASSTGLAGISPYEQYF.

The chain carries TRBV5-4 and TRBJ2-7; 7 bases line up with TRBD2. Germline V lookup: CDR1 SGHNT, CDR2 YYREEE (reference sequence). CDR3 length: 14 residues. The V and J ends lost 4 bases and 5 bases, in that order; junction bases with no gene match: 9. Here the CDR3 reads CASSSRAGRNEQYF. In nucleotides, the CDR3 is TGTGCCAGCAGCAGCCGAGCGGGAAGGAACGAGCAGTACTTC.

The chain combines TRBV6-2 or TRBV6-3 with TRBJ2-5; 9 positions agree with TRBD1. J gave up 2 bases and V 6 bases, and 10 bases lay outside the gene matches. The CDR3 runs 16 residues. Germline CDR1 MNHEY, CDR2 SVGEGT. Here the CDR3 reads CASSPAPDRGQETQYF. CDR3 in DNA: TGTGCCAGCAGCCCCGCGCCCGACAGGGGGCAAGAGACCCAGTACTTC.

A single count supports this clone. The chain combines TRBV28 with TRBJ1-5; 7 bases match TRBD1. There are 14 residues in the CDR3. The V gene end was trimmed by 6 bases and the J gene end by 3 bases; junction bases not matched to a gene: 5. Germline V gene sequence: CDR1 MDHEN, CDR2 SYDVKM. The CDR3 region has the DNA TGTGCCAGCAGAAACAGGGGAGTCAATCAGCCCCAGCATTTT. Translated, it gives CASRNRGVNQPQHF.